The present entry profiles one T cell receptor (beta chain) with its context. The primer mix had 60 Vbeta and 13 Jbeta primers. Assay: immunoSEQ multiplex PCR; the TCRdb copy retains only in-frame clones and omits some. The table shows about 150,000 clones, with 84% occurring only once. Trimming pared 7 bases from V and 5 bases from J, leaving 20 bases between. CDR3 length equals 15 residues. The germline CDR1 and CDR2 sequences are SNHLY and FYNNEI. The data were taken from a study of cytomegalovirus exposure and HLA in healthy donors. Sequenced material: PBMCs. The source of this sequence is a man between 18 and 35 years old in good health and CMV-seronegative. This chain uses TRBV2 with TRBJ2-5; unclear D gene. CDR3 nucleotides: TGTGCCAGCACCCAAAACGTGGGCCGCTTGGAGACCCAGTACTTC. Its protein is CASTQNVGRLETQYF.